Each of the 26 T cell receptor beta chains below was sequenced from the same sample in a study of Ad26.COV2.S vaccination and SARS-CoV-2 variants. Assay: immunoSEQ multiplex PCR; the TCRdb copy retains only in-frame clones and omits some. The sample includes roughly 330,000 clones, 85% to 90% seen only once; the top ten take 4.5% to 5.5%. Regarding treatment: about 20 received Ad26.COV2.S at low or high dose, single or two shots; 5 received placebo; per-sample allocation not given. All samples were drawn on day 63, counting from the first vaccine or placebo injection. The sequencing used peripheral blood, collected in a trial of Ad26.COV2.S vaccine versus placebo. The receptors here all came from a person between 18 and 59 years old who received the Ad26.COV2.S COVID-19 vaccine or a placebo.

Written as DNA, the CDR3 is TGTGCCAGCAGCTTAGATATCCTCCTCGGCACTGAAGCTTTCTTT. Its translation: CASSLDILLGTEAFF. The chain employs TRBV7-2 and TRBJ1-1; no reliable D call. CDR1 SGHTA and CDR2 FQGNSA come from the germline V gene. Trimming shortened V by 1 base and J by 4 bases, and 13 bases separated the two germline ends. There are 15 residues in the CDR3. The variable domain in full, completed from reference TRBV7-2 and TRBJ1-1, reads GAGVSQSPSNKVTEKGKDVELRCDPISGHTALYWYRQSLGQGLEFLIYFQGNSAPDKSGLPSDRFSAERTGGSVSTLTIQRTQQEDSAVYLCASSLDILLGTEAFFGQGTRLTVV.

The chain joins TRBV5-4 to TRBJ2-5; the match to TRBD2 covers 7 bases. Germline V gene sequence: CDR1 SGHNT, CDR2 YYREEE (reference sequence). The CDR3 totals 17 residues. Trimming removed 3 bases from V and 4 bases from J; junction bases left unmatched: 15. The DNA of the CDR3 is TGTGCCAGCAGCTCCCGGGAGGCGAATTTGGGCGGAGAGACCCAGTACTTC. Protein: CASSSREANLGGETQYF.

The chain combines TRBV7-2 with TRBJ2-5; TRBD1 aligns across 9 bases. This CDR3 has 15 amino acids. V trimming: 5 bases; J trimming: 4 bases; junction bases outside the gene matches: 8. CDR1 and CDR2 (germline): SGHTA, FQGNSA. CDR3 DNA sequence: TGTGCCAGCAGCATATTTTGGACAGGGGCAGAGACCCAGTACTTC. This codes for CASSIFWTGAETQYF. Using reference TRBV7-2 and TRBJ2-5 for the parts outside the CDR3, the full variable domain is GAGVSQSPSNKVTEKGKDVELRCDPISGHTALYWYRQSLGQGLEFLIYFQGNSAPDKSGLPSDRFSAERTGGSVSTLTIQRTQQEDSAVYLCASSIFWTGAETQYFGPGTRLLVL.

The chain carries TRBV27 and TRBJ1-5; D is uncertain. Germline lookup yields CDR1 MNHEY and CDR2 SMNVEV (reference sequence). The CDR3 totals 15 residues. V shed 8 bases and J shed 2 bases, with 16 bases lying between them. CDR3 sequence: CASGLTGLGNQPQHF. The CDR3 DNA is TGTGCCAGCGGCCTCACGGGGTTAGGCAATCAGCCCCAGCATTTT.

The chain is built from TRBV2 and TRBJ1-1; the D gene is possibly TRBD1 (5 bases). The CDR3 runs 17 residues. CDR1 and CDR2 from the germline V gene are SNHLY and FYNNEI. The germline V and J ends were trimmed by 6 bases and 1 base, with 21 bases remaining between them. The CDR3 loop is CASRGNRSRWGNTEAFF. The DNA for the CDR3 is TGTGCCAGCAGAGGTAACAGGTCACGGTGGGGGAACACTGAAGCTTTCTTT.

This clone has just a few counts. The V gene is TRBV7-2, the J gene TRBJ1-5; the D gene is possibly TRBD1 (6 bases). The V end was cut by 1 base, the J end by 6 bases, with 16 bases between. CDR1 is SGHTA and CDR2 is FQGNSA in the germline V gene. The CDR3 runs to 16 residues. The CDR3 loop is CASSLGNRAATQPQHF. DNA for the CDR3: TGTGCCAGCAGCTTAGGGAACAGGGCGGCAACTCAGCCCCAGCATTTT.

The rearrangement links TRBV7-2 to TRBJ2-1; D unresolved. The CDR3 length is 13 residues. The germline V gene has CDR1 SGHTA and CDR2 FQGNSA. Trimming left V 3 bases short and J 7 bases short, with 10 bases between. In DNA form, the CDR3 reads TGTGCCAGCAGCTTCGTCCTGGAGAATGAGCAGTTCTTC. Translating it yields CASSFVLENEQFF.

This chain connects TRBV12-3 or TRBV12-4 to TRBJ1-2; weak D call: TRBD1 (5 bases). V lost 3 bases, J lost 7 bases, and 6 bases lay in between. This CDR3 is 11 amino acids long. The DNA of the CDR3 is TGTGCCAGCAGTTTCGGGGGTGGCTACACCTTC. Amino acids: CASSFGGGYTF.

As for this clone: A read error is possible here, since a much larger clone lies one base away. The CDR3 region has the DNA TGTGCCTGCAGCGGGGGGGACACTTCTCAGCCCCAGCATTTT. This translates into CACSGGDTSQPQHF. This chain connects TRBV6-8 to TRBJ1-5, with D possibly TRBD1 on 6 matching bases. The germline gives CDR1 MNHGY, CDR2 SAAAGT. CDR3 length equals 14 residues.

The chain combines TRBV5-6 with TRBJ2-5; D remains ambiguous. Germline V lookup: CDR1 SGHDT, CDR2 YYEEEE. Deletions cut 0 bases from V and 2 bases from J, with 5 bases between. This CDR3 has 13 amino acids. Here the CDR3 reads CASSLDIQETQYF. Written as DNA, the CDR3 is TGTGCCAGCAGCTTGGATATACAAGAGACCCAGTACTTC.

The CDR3 region is CASSLMVNTEAFF. The CDR3 DNA is TGTGCCAGCAGCTTAATGGTGAACACTGAAGCTTTCTTT. This chain joins TRBV7-3 and TRBJ1-1, with D uncertain. This CDR3 region has 13 residues. Trimming cost V 1 base and J 0 bases, with 3 bases left between them. CDR1 is SGHTA, CDR2 FQGTGA, per germline. Full variable domain (rest looked up from reference TRBV7-3 and TRBJ1-1): GAGVSQTPSNKVTEKGKYVELRCDPISGHTALYWYRQSLGQGPEFLIYFQGTGAADDSGLPNDRFFAVRPEGSVSTLKIQRTERGDSAVYLCASSLMVNTEAFFGQGTRLTVV.

In this sample, this clone turned up once. This sequence joins TRBV18 and TRBJ1-4; D might be TRBD1 (5 bases). CDR1 and CDR2 (germline): KGHSH, LQKENI. The CDR3 has 13 amino acids. V lost 5 bases and J lost 4, with 8 bases in between. The CDR3 nucleotides are TGTGCCAGCTCAACGGGGGGTAATGAAAAACTGTTTTTT. Translation: CASSTGGNEKLFF.

V is TRBV29-1 and J is TRBJ1-1; D is unclear. Trimming removed 5 bases at V and 0 bases at J, with 10 bases between. CDR1 and CDR2 from the germline V gene are SQVTM and ANQGSEA. The CDR3 length is 13 residues. The CDR3 loop is CSVFEALNTEAFF. The DNA for the CDR3 is TGCAGCGTTTTTGAGGCGTTGAACACTGAAGCTTTCTTT. The whole variable domain, filled in from reference TRBV29-1 and TRBJ1-1, reads SAVISQKPSRDICQRGTSLTIQCQVDSQVTMMFWYRQQPGQSLTLIATANQGSEATYESGFVIDKFPISRPNLTFSTLTVSNMSPEDSSIYLCSVFEALNTEAFFGQGTRLTVV.

The rearrangement uses TRBV7-9 and TRBJ2-3; 12 bases agree with TRBD2. The germline gives CDR1 SEHNR, CDR2 FQNEAQ (reference sequence). V lost 11 bases, J lost 1 base, and 4 bases stayed unmatched. The CDR3 is 14 residues long. The CDR3 region has the DNA TGTGCCTTACGGACTAGCGGGGGCACAGATACGCAGTATTTT. It yields the protein CALRTSGGTDTQYF.

V gene TRBV11-2 combines with J gene TRBJ1-5, with 8 nucleotides matching TRBD1. Losses at the gene ends were 0 bases for V and 4 bases for J; bases not matched to a gene: 5. This CDR3 region has 16 residues. Germline-derived CDR1 and CDR2 are SGHAT and FQNNGV. CDR3 bases: TGTGCCAGCAGCTTAGACTTAGGGACAGGTAATCAGCCCCAGCATTTT. Its translation: CASSLDLGTGNQPQHF.

This sequence joins TRBV7-9 and TRBJ2-2; tentatively, D is TRBD2 (5 bases). The germline V gene has CDR1 SEHNR and CDR2 FQNEAQ (reference sequence). The CDR3 totals 12 residues. V lost 1 base to trimming and J lost 13 bases, with 10 bases between them. CDR3 sequence (DNA): TGTGCCAGCAGCTTAGAGGCTCGGGGGCTGTTTTTT. It translates to CASSLEARGLFF.

Here the CDR3 reads CASSYTGALETQYF. The CDR3 DNA follows: TGTGCCAGCAGTTACACAGGGGCCCTGGAGACCCAGTACTTC. The chain carries TRBV6-2 or TRBV6-3 and TRBJ2-5, with TRBD1 matching over 7 bases. With V trimmed by 2 bases and J by 5 bases, 5 bases remained unmatched. CDR1 and CDR2 from the germline V gene are MNHEY and SVGEGT. This CDR3 is 14 amino acids long.

This clone was detected only once. The chain combines TRBV5-1 with TRBJ2-1, with a possible D match to TRBD1 (6 bases). V lost 0 bases, J lost 6 bases, and 10 bases lay in between. CDR1 SGHRS and CDR2 YFSETQ come from the germline V gene. CDR3 length: 14 amino acids. The CDR3 DNA is TGCGCCAGCAGCTTGGTTGGGGGCTCCAATGAGCAGTTCTTC. Its translation: CASSLVGGSNEQFF.

This clone appeared a few times. This chain's CDR3 is CASSQDTGIGYGYTF. The CDR3 region has the DNA TGCGCCAGCAGCCAAGATACAGGGATCGGCTATGGCTACACCTTC. This chain links TRBV4-1 with TRBJ1-2; the D gene is possibly TRBD1 (6 bases). Trimming stripped 0 bases from V and 4 bases from J, with 12 bases between. Germline lookup yields CDR1 MGHRA and CDR2 YSYEKL. The CDR3 contains 15 residues.

The V gene is TRBV7-2, the J gene TRBJ2-1; 10 bases align to TRBD2. The CDR3 extends over 14 amino acids. J gave up 8 bases and V 4 bases, and 5 bases lay outside the gene matches. Germline V lookup: CDR1 SGHTA, CDR2 FQGNSA. CDR3 nucleotide sequence: TGTGCCAGCAGCTCTCAAGCGGGGGGGGATGAGCAGTTCTTC. Translating gives CASSSQAGGDEQFF.

The chain links TRBV7-2 to TRBJ2-2, with TRBD1 identical over 7 bases. Per the germline V gene, CDR1 is SGHTA and CDR2 is FQGNSA. The CDR3 contains 14 residues. The junction had 3 bases not matched to a gene; V was cut back by 4 bases and J by 4 bases. The CDR3 sequence is CASSSRGRTGELFF. In DNA, the CDR3 is TGTGCCAGCAGCTCTAGGGGGCGCACCGGGGAGCTGTTTTTT.

This clone appeared a few times. The rearrangement links TRBV7-9 to TRBJ2-7; 8 positions match TRBD1. V lost 0 bases and J lost 5; bases outside the gene matches: 12. Germline V CDR1 and CDR2: SEHNR, FQNEAQ (reference sequence). The CDR3 sequence is 17 residues long. CDR3: CASSLAPSADRVHEQYF. The CDR3 DNA is TGTGCCAGCAGCTTAGCGCCGTCCGCGGACAGGGTCCACGAGCAGTACTTC.

In its sample, this clone was seen a few times. The rearrangement links TRBV7-9 to TRBJ1-5; 8 bases line up with TRBD1. V dropped 7 bases and J dropped 7; count of bases not matched to a gene: 9. CDR1 and CDR2 from the germline V gene are SEHNR and FQNEAQ (reference sequence). The CDR3 spans 14 residues. The DNA of the CDR3 is TGTGCCAGCACCCTGGGACAGGATGACCAGCCCCAGCATTTT. This translates into CASTLGQDDQPQHF.

The V gene is TRBV7-8, the J gene TRBJ1-3, with a weak D call TRBD1 (5 bases). With 1 base removed from V and 4 bases from J, the gap between germline ends came to 11 bases. The V gene's germline CDR1 is SGHVS and CDR2 FQNEAQ. This CDR3 has 15 residues. CDR3 sequence (DNA): TGTGCCAGCAGCTTAGGGGTGGCAGGGGGAAACACCATATATTTT. Amino acid sequence: CASSLGVAGGNTIYF.

The J gene is TRBJ2-7, the V gene TRBV29-1, with 7 bases identical to TRBD1. CDR1 and CDR2 from the germline V gene are SQVTM and ANQGSEA. With 1 base clipped from V and 4 bases from J, the junction kept 1 base outside the gene matches. The CDR3 totals 12 residues. This CDR3 is CSVEGQGYEQYF. In nucleotides, the CDR3 is TGCAGCGTTGAAGGACAGGGATACGAGCAGTACTTC.

The chain joins TRBV2 to TRBJ2-7; D is unclear. The CDR3 consists of 12 residues. CDR1 and CDR2 from the germline V gene are SNHLY and FYNNEI. V shed 4 bases and J shed 2 bases, with 6 bases lying between them. The CDR3 DNA is TGTGCCAGCAGTGGGGAAGCCTACGAGCAGTACTTC. Encoded protein: CASSGEAYEQYF.